In this sample, the clone carrying this T cell receptor beta chain turned up many times. V lost 3 bases to trimming and J lost 8 bases; unmatched junction nucleotides: 5. The CDR3 totals 13 residues. Looked up from germline, CDR1 is SGHRS and CDR2 is YFSETQ. The data were obtained in a study of T cells after yellow fever vaccination. Conversion of TCR transcripts into cDNA relied on 5'RACE template switching, which added a universal primer site and UMIs. MiXCR was run by TCRdb on the 5' RACE reads, yielding one entry per CDR3 protein. The sample lists around 16,000 distinct CDR3 sequences; about 3.8% were seen once.

Here the sequenced sample was PBMCs, either bulk or a sorted T-cell subset (CD4+, CD8+, memory, or dextramer-sorted; not recorded which), taken 15 days after the yellow fever booster vaccination. The J gene is TRBJ2-1, the V gene TRBV5-1; 7 bases map to TRBD1. This receptor was taken from a man younger than 45 who received the YFV17D yellow fever vaccine. Written as DNA, the CDR3 is TGCGCCAGCAGCTACGACAGGGTCTATGAGCAGTTCTTC. Encoded protein: CASSYDRVYEQFF.